Detailed here is one TCR beta chain. Its antigen is not identified. The sequenced template was cDNA made from the entire isolated RNA. Profiled with immunoSEQ multiplex PCR; TCRdb holds only in-frame clones, not every one. The sample yields more than 300,000 clones, over 9% seen once. The data were obtained in a study of beta chain features in type 1 diabetes. Study-wide findings and caveats: Patients with Type 1 diabetes showed moderately but significantly shorter TCRB CDR3s in all four CD4+ subsets.

Germline V gene sequence: CDR1 SGHNT, CDR2 YENEEA. V was pared by 3 bases and J by 5 bases, with 14 bases between. The CDR3 loop spans 15 amino acids. The rearrangement joins TRBV11-3 to TRBJ2-1, with a tentative D call TRBD2 (6 bases). This TCR came from a man younger than 40 with type 1 diabetes. The source material was central memory CD4+ T cells from blood. The CDR3 protein is CASSFRGTDDNEQFF. DNA of the CDR3: TGTGCCAGCAGCTTCCGTGGGACTGACGACAATGAGCAGTTCTTC.